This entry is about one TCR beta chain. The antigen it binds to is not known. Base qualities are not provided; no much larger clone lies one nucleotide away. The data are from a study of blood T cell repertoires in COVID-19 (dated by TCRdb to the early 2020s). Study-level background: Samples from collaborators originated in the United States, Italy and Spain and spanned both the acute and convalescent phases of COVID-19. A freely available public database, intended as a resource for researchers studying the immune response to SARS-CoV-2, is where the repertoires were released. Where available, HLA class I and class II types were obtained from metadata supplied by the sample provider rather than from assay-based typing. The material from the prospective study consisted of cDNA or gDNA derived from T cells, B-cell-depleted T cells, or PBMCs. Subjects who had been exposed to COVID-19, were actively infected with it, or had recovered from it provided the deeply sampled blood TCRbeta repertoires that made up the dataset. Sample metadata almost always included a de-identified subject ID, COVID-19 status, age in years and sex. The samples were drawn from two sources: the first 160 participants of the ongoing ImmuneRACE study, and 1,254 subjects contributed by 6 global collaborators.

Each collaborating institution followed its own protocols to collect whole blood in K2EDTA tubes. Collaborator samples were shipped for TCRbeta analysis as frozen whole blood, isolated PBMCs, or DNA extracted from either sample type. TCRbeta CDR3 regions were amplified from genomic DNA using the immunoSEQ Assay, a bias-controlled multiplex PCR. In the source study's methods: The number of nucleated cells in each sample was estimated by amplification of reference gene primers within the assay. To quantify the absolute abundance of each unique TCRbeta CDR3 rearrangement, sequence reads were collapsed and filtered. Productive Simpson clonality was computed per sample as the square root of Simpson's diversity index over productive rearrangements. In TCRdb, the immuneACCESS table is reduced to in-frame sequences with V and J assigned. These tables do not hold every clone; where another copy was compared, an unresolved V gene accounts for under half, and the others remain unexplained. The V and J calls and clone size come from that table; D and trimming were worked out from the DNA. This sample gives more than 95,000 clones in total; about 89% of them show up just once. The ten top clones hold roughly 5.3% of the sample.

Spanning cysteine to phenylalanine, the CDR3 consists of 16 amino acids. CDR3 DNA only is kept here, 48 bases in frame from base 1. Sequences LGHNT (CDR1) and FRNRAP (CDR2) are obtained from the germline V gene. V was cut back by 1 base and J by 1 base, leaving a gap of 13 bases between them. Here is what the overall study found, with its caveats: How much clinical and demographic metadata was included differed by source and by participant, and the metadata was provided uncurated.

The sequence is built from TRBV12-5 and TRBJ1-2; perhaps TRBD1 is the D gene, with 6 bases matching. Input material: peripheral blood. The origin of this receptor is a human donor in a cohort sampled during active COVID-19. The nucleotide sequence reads TGTGCTAGTGGTTTGGGCGGACAGCCTCATAACTATGGCTACACCTTC. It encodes CASGLGGQPHNYGYTF.